The 21 T cell receptor beta chains reported below all come from one sample, sequenced in a study of cytomegalovirus exposure and HLA in healthy donors. Researchers ran the PCR with 60 Vbeta and 13 Jbeta primers. The data were produced by immunoSEQ multiplex PCR, yet TCRdb's version contains in-frame clones alone and is incomplete. The table shows about 110,000 clones, with approximately 76% occurring only once. Sequenced input: PBMCs. The receptors originated from a woman aged 50 to 60 in good health and CMV-seropositive.

The genes are TRBV11-2 and TRBJ2-7; TRBD2 matches 7 bases. Trimming took 5 bases from V and 3 from J; bases not matched to a gene: 19. Germline values: CDR1 SGHAT, CDR2 FQNNGV. This CDR3 has 18 residues. The CDR3, as DNA: TGTGCCAGCAGCCCAGCAAGAGCAGGAGGCGGGGGTATCTACGAGCAGTACTTC. The encoded protein is CASSPARAGGGGIYEQYF.

This chain joins TRBV4-3 and TRBJ1-4, with a weak D call TRBD1 (6 bases). Germline V CDR1 and CDR2: LGHNA, YSLEER. The V end was cut by 3 bases, the J end by 6 bases, with 14 bases between. The CDR3 contains 15 residues. The CDR3 region has the DNA TGCGCCAGCAGCCAGCAGGGGAATGGACATGAAAAACTGTTTTTT. This codes for CASSQQGNGHEKLFF.

This chain uses TRBV5-1 with TRBJ1-3; 10 bases fit TRBD1. CDR1 SGHRS and CDR2 YFSETQ come from the germline V gene. With V trimmed by 4 bases and J by 1 base, 5 bases remained unmatched. The CDR3 is made up of 16 amino acids. CDR3: CASSLRGQGSGNTIYF. CDR3 nucleotides: TGCGCCAGCAGCCTGAGGGGACAGGGGTCTGGAAACACCATATATTTT.

This chain links TRBV5-4 with TRBJ2-5, with 10 bases fitting TRBD1. Trimming removed 4 bases from V and 5 bases from J; junction bases left unmatched: 5. CDR3 length: 14 amino acids. Germline CDR1 is SGHNT and CDR2 is YYREEE (reference sequence). CDR3 protein: CASSLTGGRETQYF. The CDR3 DNA is TGTGCCAGCAGCCTGACAGGGGGCCGGGAGACCCAGTACTTC.

The chain joins TRBV25-1 to TRBJ2-5; TRBD1 agrees at 9 bases. Germline CDR1 reads MGHDK; CDR2 reads SYGVNS. V lost 2 bases to trimming and J lost 3 bases; unmatched junction nucleotides: 4. The CDR3 contains 15 residues. CDR3 in DNA: TGTGCCAGCAGTGAAGCCGGACAGGGGAAAGAGACCCAGTACTTC. Protein product: CASSEAGQGKETQYF.

In DNA form, the CDR3 reads TGCGCCAGCAGGAGGGGACAGGGGGCGACCTACGAGCAGTACTTC. It encodes CASRRGQGATYEQYF. The J gene is TRBJ2-7, the V gene TRBV5-1; 12 bases are a match to TRBD1. Losses at the gene ends were 5 bases for V and 2 bases for J; bases not matched to a gene: 5. CDR3 length equals 15 residues. Germline V gene data show CDR1 as SGHRS and CDR2 as YFSETQ.

This chain joins TRBV6-5 and TRBJ1-1; D gene unclear. In germline, CDR1 is MNHEY, CDR2 SVGAGI. The CDR3 consists of 14 residues. V lost 6 bases and J 5 bases, leaving 16 bases between the germline ends. The CDR3 sequence: CASRRRQGGTEAFF. CDR3 coding DNA: TGTGCCAGCAGACGTCGCCAAGGCGGGACTGAAGCTTTCTTT.

The rearrangement joins TRBV7-3 to TRBJ2-2; TRBD2 matches 9 bases. This CDR3 comprises 14 residues. J lost 4 bases, V lost 8 bases, and 5 bases had no gene match. Per the germline V gene, CDR1 is SGHTA and CDR2 is FQGTGA. The CDR3 DNA reads as TGTGCCAGCCGGCGGGAGGGAGGCACCGGGGAGCTGTTTTTT. This sequence encodes CASRREGGTGELFF.

The chain recombines TRBV7-2 with TRBJ2-3, with D possibly matching TRBD2 (5 bases). V was shortened by 2 bases and J by 6 bases, with 6 bases between the two germline ends. CDR1 and CDR2 (germline): SGHTA, FQGNSA. This CDR3 has 12 amino acids. CDR3 coding DNA: TGTGCCAGCAGCTTAACGGGGGATACGCAGTATTTT. Translated: CASSLTGDTQYF.

This sequence joins TRBV21-1 and TRBJ2-3; no DNA check was done on the table's D call, TRBD2. TRBV21-1 is assigned pseudogene status. The CDR3 is 12 amino acids. In DNA, the CDR3 is TGTGCCAGCCCCTGGCGAGGAGATACGCAGTATTTT. This encodes CASPWRGDTQYF.

This clone was seen only a few times. This sequence joins TRBV6-6 and TRBJ2-5; a possible D gene is TRBD2 (6 bases). Deletions cut 6 bases from V and 5 bases from J, with 16 bases between. Germline assignment: CDR1 MNHNY and CDR2 SVGAGI (reference sequence). The CDR3 contains 14 residues. Here the CDR3 DNA reads TGTGCCAGCAGCTACCGTTGGGCGGGGGAGACCCAGTACTTC. This sequence encodes CASSYRWAGETQYF.

This rearrangement joins TRBV7-3 to TRBJ2-5; TRBD2 matches at 9 bases. The end of the DNA is better explained by TRBJ2-7, so the J call may be wrong. CDR1 and CDR2 from the germline V gene are SGHTA and FQGTGA. CDR3 length: 13 residues. The CDR3 region is CASSLTLAGEQYF. In DNA form, the CDR3 reads TGTGCCAGCAGCTTAACACTAGCGGGCGAGCAGTACTTC.

The genes are TRBV6-6 and TRBJ2-3, with 12 bases lining up with TRBD2. The V gene's germline CDR1 is MNHNY and CDR2 SVGAGI (reference sequence). This CDR3 is 16 amino acids long. With 4 bases clipped from V and 2 bases from J, the junction kept 4 bases outside the gene matches. CDR3 sequence: CASSLASGRVTDTQYF. The CDR3 DNA reads TGTGCCAGCAGTTTGGCTAGCGGGAGGGTCACAGATACGCAGTATTTT.

CDR3 in amino acids: CASSLSGQGYSPLHF. The CDR3 nucleotides read TGTGCCAGCAGTTTATCGGGACAGGGATATTCACCCCTCCACTTT. The V gene is TRBV27, the J gene TRBJ1-6; 9 nucleotides agree with TRBD1. The germline CDR1 and CDR2 sequences are MNHEY and SMNVEV (reference sequence). The length of the CDR3 is 15 residues. V was clipped by 0 bases and J by 8 bases; unmatched bases: 2.

The sample holds a few counts of this clone. The rearrangement links TRBV2 to TRBJ2-5; TRBD2 is a possible D gene (5 bases). Germline CDR1 reads SNHLY; CDR2 reads FYNNEI. CDR3 length: 15 amino acids. V was cut by 4 bases and J by 4 bases, with 16 bases left in between. Here the CDR3 DNA reads TGTGCCAGCAGTGGGGGAGTGAGTTTAGGAGAGACCCAGTACTTC. Translated: CASSGGVSLGETQYF.

The chain links TRBV4-2 to TRBJ2-2; 7 positions agree with TRBD2. J lost 7 bases, V lost 4 bases, and 9 bases had no gene match. The CDR3 totals 15 residues. Germline lookup yields CDR1 LGHNA and CDR2 YNFKEQ. In DNA, the CDR3 is TGTGCCAGCAGCCCCGAGGAGGGGAGGGGCGGGGAGCTGTTTTTT. Translated, it gives CASSPEEGRGGELFF.

This clone was recorded once. The chain employs TRBV6-1 and TRBJ1-6; 8 positions agree with TRBD1. The germline CDR1 and CDR2 sequences are MNHNS and SASEGT. The CDR3 is made up of 14 amino acids. V trimming: 5 bases; J trimming: 10 bases; junction bases outside the gene matches: 7. Here the CDR3 reads CASSLGQGRSPLHF. CDR3 coding DNA: TGTGCCAGCAGTCTTGGACAGGGTAGATCACCCCTCCACTTT.

This clone was seen more than once but under ten times. The V gene is TRBV6-1, the J gene TRBJ2-7, with 9 bases lining up with TRBD1. V was clipped by 4 bases and J by 4 bases; unmatched bases: 11. There are 16 residues in the CDR3. Germline V gives CDR1 MNHNS, CDR2 SASEGT. CDR3 nucleotide sequence: TGTGCCAGCAGTGCCGCGGGACAGGGTGGGGAATACGAGCAGTACTTC. Amino acid sequence: CASSAAGQGGEYEQYF.

The gene calls are TRBV27 and TRBJ2-7; 9 nucleotides align to TRBD2. In germline, CDR1 is MNHEY, CDR2 SMNVEV (reference sequence). The CDR3 has 15 residues. Losses at the gene ends were 2 bases for V and 0 bases for J; bases not matched to a gene: 2. The CDR3 DNA reads as TGTGCCAGCAGTTTACTAGCGGGACTCTCCTACGAGCAGTACTTC. This encodes CASSLLAGLSYEQYF.

The chain couples TRBV29-1 to TRBJ2-7; TRBD2 matches at 8 bases. The V gene end was trimmed by 6 bases and the J gene end by 3 bases; junction bases not matched to a gene: 10. The CDR3 extends over 14 amino acids. Germline-derived CDR1 and CDR2 are SQVTM and ANQGSEA. CDR3 nucleotides: TGCAGCGTGGTAAGCGGGAGCCGGGTCTACGAGCAGTACTTC. Encoded protein: CSVVSGSRVYEQYF.

This chain joins TRBV5-6 and TRBJ2-1, with D possibly matching TRBD1 (5 bases). The CDR3 consists of 14 residues. Trimming cost V 5 bases and J 4 bases, with 13 bases left between them. Germline V gives CDR1 SGHDT, CDR2 YYEEEE. The CDR3 loop reads CASSYARTYNEQFF. The CDR3 DNA follows: TGTGCCAGCAGTTATGCCCGGACATACAATGAGCAGTTCTTC.